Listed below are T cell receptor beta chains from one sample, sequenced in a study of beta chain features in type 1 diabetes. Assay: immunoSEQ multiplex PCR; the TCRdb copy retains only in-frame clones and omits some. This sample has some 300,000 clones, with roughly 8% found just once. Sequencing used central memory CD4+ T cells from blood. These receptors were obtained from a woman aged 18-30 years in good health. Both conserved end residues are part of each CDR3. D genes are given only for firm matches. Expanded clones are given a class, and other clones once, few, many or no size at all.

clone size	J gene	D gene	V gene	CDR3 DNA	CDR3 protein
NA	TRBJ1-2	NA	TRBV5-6	TGTGCCAGCAGCTACAGGGAACCCTATGGCTACACCTTC	CASSYREPYGYTF
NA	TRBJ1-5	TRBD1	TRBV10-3	TGTGCCATCAGCCAGGGACAGGGTCTTAATCAGCCCCAGCATTTT	CAISQGQGLNQPQHF
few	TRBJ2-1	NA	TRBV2	TGTGCCAGCAGTGAGGGCAGCTCCTACAATGAGCAGTTCTTC	CASSEGSSYNEQFF
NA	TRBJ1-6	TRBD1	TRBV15	TGTGCCACCAGCAGAGGATCACGACAGGGGAAGGGGTCACCCCTCCACTTT	CATSRGSRQGKGSPLHF
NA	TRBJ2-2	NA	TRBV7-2	TGTGCCAGCAGCTTATCACCGGGGGCAAAGACCGGGGAGCTGTTTTTT	CASSLSPGAKTGELFF
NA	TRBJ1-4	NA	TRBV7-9	TGTGCCAGCAGCCGCAGGCGGGATGAAAAACTGTTTTTT	CASSRRRDEKLFF
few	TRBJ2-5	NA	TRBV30	TGTGCCTGGAGTGTGTTGGGACGGAACCAAGAGACCCAGTACTTC	CAWSVLGRNQETQYF
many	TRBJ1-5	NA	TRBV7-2	TGTGCCAGCAGCCATAGCAATCAGCCCCAGCATTTT	CASSHSNQPQHF
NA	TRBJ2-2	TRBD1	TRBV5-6	TGTGCCAGCAGCTTGGACAGGGGGCTCGGGAACACCGGGGAGCTGTTTTTT	CASSLDRGLGNTGELFF
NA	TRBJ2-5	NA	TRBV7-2	TGTGCCAGCAGCGGGGGCACGGAGACCCAGTACTTC	CASSGGTETQYF